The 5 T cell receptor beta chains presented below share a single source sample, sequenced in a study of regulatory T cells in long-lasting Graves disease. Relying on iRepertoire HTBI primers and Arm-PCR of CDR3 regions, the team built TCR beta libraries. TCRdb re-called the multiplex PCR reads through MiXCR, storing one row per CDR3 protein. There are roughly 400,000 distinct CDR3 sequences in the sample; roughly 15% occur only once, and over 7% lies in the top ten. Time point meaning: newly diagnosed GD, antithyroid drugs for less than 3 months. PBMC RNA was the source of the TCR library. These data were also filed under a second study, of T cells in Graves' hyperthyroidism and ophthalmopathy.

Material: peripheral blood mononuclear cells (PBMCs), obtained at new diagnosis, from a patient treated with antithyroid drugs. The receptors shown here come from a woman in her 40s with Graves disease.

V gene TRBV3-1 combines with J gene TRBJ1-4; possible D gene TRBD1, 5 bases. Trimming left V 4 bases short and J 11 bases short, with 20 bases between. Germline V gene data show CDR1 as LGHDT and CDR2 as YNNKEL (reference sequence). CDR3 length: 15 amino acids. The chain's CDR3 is CASSPQGASTGKLFF. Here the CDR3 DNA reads TGTGCCAGCAGCCCACAAGGGGCATCCACGGGGAAACTGTTTTTT.

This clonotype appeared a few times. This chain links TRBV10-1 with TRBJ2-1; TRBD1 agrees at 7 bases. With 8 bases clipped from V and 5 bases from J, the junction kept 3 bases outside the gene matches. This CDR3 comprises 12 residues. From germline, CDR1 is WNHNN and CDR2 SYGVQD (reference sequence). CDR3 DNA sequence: TGCGCCAGCGCCGGGACAGACAATGAGCAGTTCTTC. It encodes CASAGTDNEQFF.

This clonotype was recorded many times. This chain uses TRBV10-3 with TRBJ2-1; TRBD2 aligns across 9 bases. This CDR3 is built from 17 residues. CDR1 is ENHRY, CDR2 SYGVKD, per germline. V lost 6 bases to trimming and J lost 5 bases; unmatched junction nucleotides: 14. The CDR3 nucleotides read TGTGCCATCAGGGATTCCCTAGCGGGAAGAAGGGACAATGAGCAGTTCTTC. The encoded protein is CAIRDSLAGRRDNEQFF.

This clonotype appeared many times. The CDR3 DNA follows: TGCAGTGCTAGAGAGACTGTGTGGGACAGCACAGATACGCAGTATTTT. It codes for CSARETVWDSTDTQYF. The rearrangement uses TRBV20-1 and TRBJ2-3; D tentatively reads TRBD1 or TRBD2 (5 bases each). Germline CDR1 and CDR2: DFQATT and SNEGSKA (reference sequence). This CDR3 contains 16 residues. Trimming cost V 0 bases and J 0 bases, with 13 bases left between them.

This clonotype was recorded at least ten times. The DNA for the CDR3 is TGTGCCAGCAGCTTAGTTGGGACGGTAAATTCACCCCTCCACTTT. Protein sequence: CASSLVGTVNSPLHF. The V gene is TRBV11-3, the J gene TRBJ1-6; D possibly corresponds to TRBD1 (5 bases). This CDR3 has 15 residues. The V gene's germline CDR1 is SGHNT and CDR2 YENEEA. V was clipped by 1 base and J by 7 bases, with 11 bases between them.